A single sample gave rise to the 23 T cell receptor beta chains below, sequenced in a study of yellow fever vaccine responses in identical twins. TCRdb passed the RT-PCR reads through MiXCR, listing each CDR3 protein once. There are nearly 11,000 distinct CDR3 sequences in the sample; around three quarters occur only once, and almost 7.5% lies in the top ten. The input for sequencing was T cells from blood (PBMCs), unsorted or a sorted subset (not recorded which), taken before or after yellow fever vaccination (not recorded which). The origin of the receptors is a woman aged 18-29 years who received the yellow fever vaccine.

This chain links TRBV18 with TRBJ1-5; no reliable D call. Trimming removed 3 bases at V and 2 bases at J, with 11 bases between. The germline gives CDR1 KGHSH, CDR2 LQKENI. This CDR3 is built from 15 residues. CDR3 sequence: CASSPSGDRNQPQHF. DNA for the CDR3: TGTGCCAGCTCACCTTCGGGCGACCGCAATCAGCCCCAGCATTTT.

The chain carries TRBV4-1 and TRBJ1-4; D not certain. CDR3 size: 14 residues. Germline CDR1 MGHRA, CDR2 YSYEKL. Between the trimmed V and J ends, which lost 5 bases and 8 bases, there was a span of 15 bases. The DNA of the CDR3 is TGCGCCAGCAGCACGAGGGAAGGACGGGAAAAACTGTTTTTT. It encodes CASSTREGREKLFF.

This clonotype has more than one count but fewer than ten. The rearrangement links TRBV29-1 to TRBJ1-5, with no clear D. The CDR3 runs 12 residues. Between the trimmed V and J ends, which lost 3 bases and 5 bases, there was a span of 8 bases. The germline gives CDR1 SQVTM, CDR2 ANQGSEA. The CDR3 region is CSVESGDQPQHF. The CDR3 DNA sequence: TGCAGCGTTGAGTCAGGTGATCAGCCCCAGCATTTT.

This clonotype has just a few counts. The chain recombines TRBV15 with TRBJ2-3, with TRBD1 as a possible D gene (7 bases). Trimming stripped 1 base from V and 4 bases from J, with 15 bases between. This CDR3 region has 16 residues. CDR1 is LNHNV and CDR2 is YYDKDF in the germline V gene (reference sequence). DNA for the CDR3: TGTGCCACCAGCAGAGCGAGACAGGGAGGTGCAGATACGCAGTATTTT. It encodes CATSRARQGGADTQYF.

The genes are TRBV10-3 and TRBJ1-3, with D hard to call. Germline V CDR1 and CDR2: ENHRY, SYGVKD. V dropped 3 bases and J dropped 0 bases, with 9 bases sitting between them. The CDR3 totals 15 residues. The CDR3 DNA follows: TGTGCCATCAGTGATATCGGAGGCTCTGGAAACACCATATATTTT. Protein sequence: CAISDIGGSGNTIYF.

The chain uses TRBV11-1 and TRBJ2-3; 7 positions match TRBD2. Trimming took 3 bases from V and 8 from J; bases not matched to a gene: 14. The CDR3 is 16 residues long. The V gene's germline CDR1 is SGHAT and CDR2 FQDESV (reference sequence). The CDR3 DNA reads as TGTGCCAGCAGCTTCGGAGTAGCGGGTCCCTGTGCTACGCAGTATTTT. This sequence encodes CASSFGVAGPCATQYF.

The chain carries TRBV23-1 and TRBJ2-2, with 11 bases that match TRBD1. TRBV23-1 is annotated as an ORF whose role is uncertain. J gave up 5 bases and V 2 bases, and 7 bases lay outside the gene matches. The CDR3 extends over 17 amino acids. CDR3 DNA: TGCGCCAGCAGTCAAGGTGGACAGGGGGCATGTACCGGGGAGCTGTTTTTT. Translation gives CASSQGGQGACTGELFF.

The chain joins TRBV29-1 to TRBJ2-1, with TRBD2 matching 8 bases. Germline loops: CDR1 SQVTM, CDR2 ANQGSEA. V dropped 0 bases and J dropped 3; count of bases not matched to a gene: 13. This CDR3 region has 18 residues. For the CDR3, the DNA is TGCAGCGTTGAAGATACGGGGGGGAAAAAAGCGTACTACAATGAGCAGTTCTTC. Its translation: CSVEDTGGKKAYYNEQFF.

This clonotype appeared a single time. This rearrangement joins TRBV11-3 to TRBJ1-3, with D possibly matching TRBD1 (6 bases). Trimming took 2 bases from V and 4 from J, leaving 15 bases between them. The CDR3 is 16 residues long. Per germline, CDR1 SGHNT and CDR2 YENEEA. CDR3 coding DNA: TGTGCCAGCAGCTTATCTCAGGGGTCTCGGGGAAACACCATATATTTT. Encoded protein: CASSLSQGSRGNTIYF.

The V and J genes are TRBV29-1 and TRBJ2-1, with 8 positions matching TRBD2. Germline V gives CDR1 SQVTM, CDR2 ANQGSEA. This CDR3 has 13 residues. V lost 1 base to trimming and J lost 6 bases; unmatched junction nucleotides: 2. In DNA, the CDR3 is TGCAGCGTTGAAGCTAGCGGGTCCAATGAGCAGTTCTTC. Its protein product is CSVEASGSNEQFF.

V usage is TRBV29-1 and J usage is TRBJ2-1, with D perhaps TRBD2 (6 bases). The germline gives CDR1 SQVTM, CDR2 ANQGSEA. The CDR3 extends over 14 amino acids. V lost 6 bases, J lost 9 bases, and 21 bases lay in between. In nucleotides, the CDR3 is TGCAGCGTCCTGGATGATGGGAGGTGGGGTGAGCAGTTCTTC. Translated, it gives CSVLDDGRWGEQFF.

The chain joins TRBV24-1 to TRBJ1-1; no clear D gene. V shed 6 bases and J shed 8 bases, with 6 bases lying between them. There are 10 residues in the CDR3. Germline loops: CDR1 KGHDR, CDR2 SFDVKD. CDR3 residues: CATSYGEAFF. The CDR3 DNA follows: TGTGCCACCAGTTACGGAGAAGCTTTCTTT.

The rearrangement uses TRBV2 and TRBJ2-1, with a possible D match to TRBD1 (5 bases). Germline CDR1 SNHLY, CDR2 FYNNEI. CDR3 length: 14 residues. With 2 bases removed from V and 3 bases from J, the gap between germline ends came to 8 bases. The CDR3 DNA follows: TGTGCCAGCAGTGAATTTAGGGGCTACAATGAGCAGTTCTTC. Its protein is CASSEFRGYNEQFF.

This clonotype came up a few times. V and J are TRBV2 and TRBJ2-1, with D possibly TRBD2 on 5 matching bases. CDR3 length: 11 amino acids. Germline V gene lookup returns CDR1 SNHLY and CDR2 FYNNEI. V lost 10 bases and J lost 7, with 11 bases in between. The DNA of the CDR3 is TGTGCCAACCTAGCCCGGAATGAGCAGTTCTTC. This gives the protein CANLARNEQFF.

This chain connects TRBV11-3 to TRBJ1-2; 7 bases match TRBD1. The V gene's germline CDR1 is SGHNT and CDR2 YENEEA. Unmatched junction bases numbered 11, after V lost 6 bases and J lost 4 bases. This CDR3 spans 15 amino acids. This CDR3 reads CASSPDREPGYGYTF. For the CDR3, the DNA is TGTGCCAGCAGTCCCGACAGGGAGCCTGGCTATGGCTACACCTTC.

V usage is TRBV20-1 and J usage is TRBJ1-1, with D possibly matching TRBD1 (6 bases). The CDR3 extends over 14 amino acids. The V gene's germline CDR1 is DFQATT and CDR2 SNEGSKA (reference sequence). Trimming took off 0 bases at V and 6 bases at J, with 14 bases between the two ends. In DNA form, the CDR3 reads TGCAGTGCTAGAGATACAGGGATCTCCCCTGAAGCTTTCTTT. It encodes CSARDTGISPEAFF.

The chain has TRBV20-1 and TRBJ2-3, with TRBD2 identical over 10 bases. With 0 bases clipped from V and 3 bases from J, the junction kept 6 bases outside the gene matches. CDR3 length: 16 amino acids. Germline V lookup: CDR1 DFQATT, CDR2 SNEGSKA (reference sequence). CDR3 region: CSARDGLAGETDTQYF. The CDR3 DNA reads TGCAGTGCTAGAGATGGTCTAGCGGGGGAAACAGATACGCAGTATTTT.

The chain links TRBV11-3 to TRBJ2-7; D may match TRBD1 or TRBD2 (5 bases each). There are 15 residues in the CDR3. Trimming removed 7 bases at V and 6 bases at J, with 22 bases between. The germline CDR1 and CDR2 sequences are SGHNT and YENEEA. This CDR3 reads CASTYGAFGFGEQYF. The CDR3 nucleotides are TGTGCCAGCACCTACGGGGCCTTTGGATTTGGCGAGCAGTACTTC.

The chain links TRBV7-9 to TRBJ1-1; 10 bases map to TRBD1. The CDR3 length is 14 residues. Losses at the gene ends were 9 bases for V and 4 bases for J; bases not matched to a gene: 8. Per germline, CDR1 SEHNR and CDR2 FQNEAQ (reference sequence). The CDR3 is CASSLGQGITEAFF. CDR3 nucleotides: TGTGCCAGTAGTCTGGGACAGGGGATCACTGAAGCTTTCTTT.

CDR3 in DNA: TGTGCCAGCTCACCGGACAGGGGGGATGAGCAGTTCTTC. Translating it yields CASSPDRGDEQFF. V is TRBV18 and J is TRBJ2-1; 10 bases fit TRBD1. CDR3 length: 13 residues. The germline V gene encodes CDR1 KGHSH and CDR2 LQKENI. J gave up 8 bases and V 3 bases, and 1 base lay outside the gene matches. The full variable domain, in which reference TRBV18 and TRBJ2-1 provide the parts outside the CDR3, is NAGVMQNPRHLVRRRGQEARLRCSPMKGHSHVYWYRQLPEEGLKFMVYLQKENIIDESGMPKERFSAEFPKEGPSILRIQQVVRGDSAAYFCASSPDRGDEQFFGPGTRLTVL.

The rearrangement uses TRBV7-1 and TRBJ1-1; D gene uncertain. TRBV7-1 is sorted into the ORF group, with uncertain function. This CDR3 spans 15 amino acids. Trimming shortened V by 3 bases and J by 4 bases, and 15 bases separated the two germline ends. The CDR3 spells CASSSSRFAATEAFF. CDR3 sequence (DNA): TGTGCCAGCAGCTCCTCCCGATTTGCAGCCACTGAAGCTTTCTTT.

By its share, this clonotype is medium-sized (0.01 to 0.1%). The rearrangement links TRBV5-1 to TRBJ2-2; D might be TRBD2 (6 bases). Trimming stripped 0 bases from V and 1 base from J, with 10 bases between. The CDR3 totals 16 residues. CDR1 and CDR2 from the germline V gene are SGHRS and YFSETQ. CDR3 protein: CASSLEDSGNTGELFF. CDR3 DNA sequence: TGCGCCAGCAGCTTGGAGGATAGCGGGAACACCGGGGAGCTGTTTTTT. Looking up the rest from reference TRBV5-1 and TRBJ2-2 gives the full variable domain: KAGVTQTPRYLIKTRGQQVTLSCSPISGHRSVSWYQQTPGQGLQFLFEYFSETQRNKGNFPGRFSGRQFSNSRSEMNVSTLELGDSALYLCASSLEDSGNTGELFFGEGSRLTVL.

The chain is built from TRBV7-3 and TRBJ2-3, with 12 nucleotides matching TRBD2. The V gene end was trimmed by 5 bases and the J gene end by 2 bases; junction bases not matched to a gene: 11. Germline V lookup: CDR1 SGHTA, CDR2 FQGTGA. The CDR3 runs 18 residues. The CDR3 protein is CASSGGGTSGLNTDTQYF. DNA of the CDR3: TGTGCCAGCAGCGGCGGCGGGACTAGCGGGCTGAACACAGATACGCAGTATTTT. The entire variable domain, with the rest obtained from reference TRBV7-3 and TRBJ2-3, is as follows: GAGVSQTPSNKVTEKGKYVELRCDPISGHTALYWYRQSLGQGPEFLIYFQGTGAADDSGLPNDRFFAVRPEGSVSTLKIQRTERGDSAVYLCASSGGGTSGLNTDTQYFGPGTRLTVL.